This T cell receptor beta chain was identified in a study of T cells in Graves' hyperthyroidism and ophthalmopathy (dated by TCRdb to the late 2010s). In terms of the full investigation: Peripheral blood samples were taken at initial diagnosis, before any treatment was given. TCR V-J signatures able to tell the groups apart were searched for in a discovery cohort of approximately 95 patients, of whom over 40 had Graves' ophthalmopathy and about 60 had stable Graves' hyperthyroidism. Prospective prediction of ophthalmopathy was tested in an independent validation cohort of 18 to 20 hyperthyroidism patients and 15 to 17 patients who later progressed to ophthalmopathy. The 90 to 100 discovery patients were randomly divided into training and test sets at a 7:3 ratio. In addition, the study compared T-cell repertoires in thyroid tissue and in blood from five to seven Graves' hyperthyroidism patients. After sampling, hyperthyroidism patients received methimazole starting at 30 mg daily, and ophthalmopathy patients received high-dose intravenous methylprednisolone. The paper describes TCR Vbeta CDR3 sequencing of 120 to 150 peripheral blood samples, made up of 43 ophthalmopathy patients, roughly 80 hyperthyroidism patients and some 17 progressor patients.

The TCR beta CDR3 regions were amplified from RNA transcripts. A first-round RT-PCR of the TCR CDR3 used the HTBI primer set with the Qiagen OneStep RT-PCR kit. A second multiplex PCR round built the libraries, followed by size selection and purification. Sequencing of the libraries was done on an Illumina HiSeq2000 using paired-end 100 bp reads. The paper's processing steps were these. Raw data were processed with SOAPnuke, discarding reads with adapters, uncalled bases, mean Phred below 15, or no exact constant-primer or identifier match. COPE v1.2.5 was used to merge high-quality paired reads, and clonotypes were defined as unique nucleotide sequences. MiTCR v1.1 was used to align the clonotypes against IMGT TRBV, TRBD and TRBJ reference segments. The analysis was restricted to V-J combinations with a frequency above 0.0001, which together covered 99.2% of the repertoires. A TCS score was defined as the ratio between F50 (clonal expansion) and ExV (chaos), using BLOSUM62-based TCRdist between CDR3 peptides within each V-J. Welch's t-statistics and random forest reduced 450 to 600 V-J features to roughly 13, which were used in a naive Bayes classifier (R e1071). TCRdb cleaned the public reads at Q25 with fastp, built clones with MiXCR and kept in-frame beta chains. Entries are consolidated by CDR3 protein sequence, retaining the most common genes and DNA. The V and J calls follow TCRdb's processing rather than the paper's. This sample has approximately 590,000 distinct CDR3 sequences in its table, and around 14% of those were observed once. The ten top clones hold roughly 6.6% of the sample.

A patient counted as having stable Graves' hyperthyroidism if no progression to ophthalmopathy occurred over 18 months of follow-up. Hyperthyroidism patients were newly diagnosed, with disease duration under 2 months, and aged 18 to 65 years. Exclusion was applied to patients with uncontrolled infections, other autoimmune diseases, pregnancy or lactation. Clinical symptoms, serum thyroxine and TRAb, thyroid ultrasound, and orbital computed tomography formed the basis for the diagnoses. PBMCs were isolated from about 10 ml of fresh peripheral blood by Ficoll-Paque density gradient centrifugation. Total RNA was extracted using Trizol reagent, and RNA quality was assessed on an Agilent 2100 Bioanalyzer. This clonotype occurred many times. Its target antigen remains unknown. No per-base quality is available; no much larger clone lies one base away. Paper-wide results and their limitations: In validation, progression to ophthalmopathy was predicted by the model with more than 65% sensitivity and roughly 76% specificity, a median of 6.5 months before onset. A model built on a 13 V-J signature distinguished ophthalmopathy from stable hyperthyroidism, reaching 85% to 90% sensitivity and about 81% specificity in cross-validation and 80%/75% in testing. Most expanded thyroid clonotypes (frequency above 0.001) were also detected in blood, a finding suggesting that blood repertoires may reflect thyroid immune responses. Sample size was not statistically predetermined, and blinding of investigators to group allocation was not performed.

Sequencing was done on a sample of blood. The TCR comes from a woman between 25 and 40 years old with Graves' hyperthyroidism.

Here is the DNA: TGCAGTGCTAGAGATACTAGCGGGAGGGCAACCTACAATGAGCAGTTCTTC. Its protein is CSARDTSGRATYNEQFF. The chain employs TRBV20-1 and TRBJ2-1, and 13 bases in between align with TRBD2. The germline V gene encodes CDR1 DFQATT and CDR2 SNEGSKA (reference sequence). After removal of 0 bases from V and 2 bases from J, the junction retains 4 bases not matched to a gene. From the cysteine up to the phenylalanine, the CDR3 has a length of 17 residues. Solely the CDR3 DNA is kept, with 51 bases framed from the first base.